Listed below are T cell receptor beta chains from one sample, sequenced in a study of radiotherapy plus CTLA-4 blockade in lung cancer. Libraries were prepared by immunoSEQ multiplex PCR; TCRdb keeps only in-frame clonotypes and omits some of them. This sample has under 35,000 clones, with 60% to 80% found just once. This specimen consisted of peripheral blood, obtained from a patient treated with radiotherapy plus ipilimumab. All receptors come from a human donor with non-small cell lung cancer whose response to radiotherapy plus ipilimumab could not be evaluated. The CDR3 runs from the conserved cysteine through the conserved F or W. Fields, in order: D gene, V gene, clone size, J gene, CDR3 DNA, CDR3 protein. The D gene is left open where the match is weak. Clone size is shown for a subset of rows, as once, few, many or a class of expanded clone.

TRBD1	TRBV11-2	.	TRBJ1-3	TGTGCCAGCAGCTACGCCGGGACAGGGGGAAACACCATATATTTT	CASSYAGTGGNTIYF
.	TRBV6-5	once	TRBJ1-5	TGTGCCAGCAGTGTACTCCTCAATCAGCCCCAGCATTTT	CASSVLLNQPQHF
.	TRBV19	once	TRBJ2-1	TGTGCCAGTAGTACCTACTACCTTGCTGGAAGCTCCTACAATGAGCAGTTCTTC	CASSTYYLAGSSYNEQFF
.	TRBV5-1	.	TRBJ2-5	TGCGCCAGCAGCTCGGAACCACGGGGGCAAGAGACCCAGTACTTC	CASSSEPRGQETQYF
.	TRBV27	.	TRBJ2-7	TGTGCCAGCAGTTCAAGGGACTCAAGCGCCTACGAGCAGTACTTC	CASSSRDSSAYEQYF
TRBD1	TRBV30	.	TRBJ2-6	TGTGCCTGGAAGACCCAGGGGGTGGCCAACGTCCTGACTTTC	CAWKTQGVANVLTF
TRBD1	TRBV18	few	TRBJ1-4	TGTGCCAGCTCACCCTCTCCGGACAGGGCTAATGAAAAACTGTTTTTT	CASSPSPDRANEKLFF
.	TRBV10-3	few	TRBJ2-7	TGTGCCATAGGCGGGGTCCGATATATTCAGCAGTACTTC	CAIGGVRYIQQYF
.	TRBV7-6	.	TRBJ2-1	TGTGCCAGCAGCTTAGCGGTTCGGGTAGACAATGAGCAGTTCTTC	CASSLAVRVDNEQFF
TRBD2	TRBV6-5	.	TRBJ2-7	TGTGCCGCCCTAAAGGACTCAGCGGGAGAGGGAGAGCAGTACTTC	CAALKDSAGEGEQYF
.	TRBV6-5	.	TRBJ2-7	TGTGCCAGCAGTTCTCTCGCCTACGAGCAGTACTTC	CASSSLAYEQYF
TRBD2	TRBV5-4	.	TRBJ2-5	TGTGCCAGCAGCTCCACTAGCGCGGGGGAGACCCAGTACTTC	CASSSTSAGETQYF
TRBD2	TRBV9	.	TRBJ2-3	TGTGCCAGCAGCTCCCGCGGGGGAGAAGGAACAGATACGCAGTATTTT	CASSSRGGEGTDTQYF
.	TRBV7-2	.	TRBJ2-3	TGTGCCAGCAGCGCTAGTAGTTGGGATACGCAGTATTTT	CASSASSWDTQYF
TRBD1	TRBV18	.	TRBJ2-1	TGTGCCAGCTCACAACCGGGACAGGGGTCCTATGAGCAGTTCTTC	CASSQPGQGSYEQFF
TRBD2	TRBV7-8	few	TRBJ2-7	TGTGCCAGCAGCCACCCCCCCCCGAGGACTAGCGGGATTCCCGAGCAGTACTTC	CASSHPPPRTSGIPEQYF
TRBD2	TRBV9	.	TRBJ2-3	TGTGCCAGCAGCCCCGGGACTAGCGGGAGGGATACGCAGTATTTT	CASSPGTSGRDTQYF
.	TRBV6-6	.	TRBJ1-1	TGTGCCAGCACCCTCCTTACAGACCTGAACACTGAAGCTTTCTTT	CASTLLTDLNTEAFF
TRBD2	TRBV4-1	.	TRBJ2-1	TGCGCCAGCAGCCCGGGACTAGCGGGGAATGAGCAGTTCTTC	CASSPGLAGNEQFF
TRBD1	TRBV5-1	once	TRBJ1-1	TGCGCCAGCAGCTTGGGTTTATCTCCGACAGGGATCGCTGAAGCTTTCTTT	CASSLGLSPTGIAEAFF
TRBD1	TRBV6-6	.	TRBJ1-2	TGTGCCAGCACCTTCGGGGGGACAGGGAAAAGAGTCTACACCTTC	CASTFGGTGKRVYTF
TRBD2	TRBV5-6	.	TRBJ2-1	TGTGCCAGCAGCGCGTCCGCCCAACTAGCGGGAGGTCGTAATGAGCAGTTCTTC	CASSASAQLAGGRNEQFF
.	TRBV5-1	.	TRBJ2-7	TGCGCCAGCAATCCAGGAGGCTCCAATCACGAGCAGTACTTC	CASNPGGSNHEQYF